The 15 T cell receptor beta chains below come from one sample, sequenced in a study of blood T cell repertoires in COVID-19. Using immunoSEQ multiplex PCR, the repertoire was profiled, and TCRdb retains in-frame clones only, with some absent. The table includes about 170,000 clones, about 79% detected once. Sequencing was carried out using PBMCs or T cells enriched from blood (not recorded which). These receptors were obtained from a man aged 45-65 years who had recovered from COVID-19.

This rearrangement joins TRBV6-2 or TRBV6-3 to TRBJ1-1; unclear D gene. CDR3 length: 15 residues. Germline lookup yields CDR1 MNHEY and CDR2 SVGEGT. Deletions cut 6 bases from V and 0 bases from J, with 14 bases between. CDR3 amino acids: CASSPLSSLNTEAFF. As DNA, the CDR3 is TGTGCCAGCAGCCCCCTTTCGAGTCTGAACACTGAAGCTTTCTTT.

V and J are TRBV3-1 (or the pseudogene TRBV3-2) and TRBJ1-3; D unresolved. This CDR3 comprises 19 residues. V lost 3 bases and J 2 bases, leaving 23 bases between the germline ends. The germline V gene encodes CDR1 LGHDT and CDR2 YNNKEL (reference sequence). DNA for the CDR3: TGTGCCAGCAGCCACCGACAAATATCTACTCTCCGTGCTGGAAACACCATATATTTT. It yields the protein CASSHRQISTLRAGNTIYF.

J is TRBJ2-2 and V is TRBV3-1 (or the pseudogene TRBV3-2), with 8 bases fitting TRBD1. The germline gives CDR1 LGHDT, CDR2 YNNKEL (reference sequence). This CDR3 spans 17 amino acids. After removal of 2 bases from V and 7 bases from J, the junction contained 12 bases not matched to a gene. The CDR3 spells CASSQQGADFSGGELFF. The CDR3 DNA reads TGTGCCAGCAGCCAACAGGGGGCAGATTTCTCGGGCGGGGAGCTGTTTTTT.

This clone was counted ten times or more. The chain employs TRBV9 and TRBJ1-2; no firm D call. This CDR3 region has 13 residues. V was pared by 3 bases and J by 7 bases, with 13 bases between. Germline CDR1 reads SGDLS; CDR2 reads YYNGEE. DNA for the CDR3: TGTGCCAGCAGCGATGGAGGGTTTCTTGGCTACACCTTC. The encoded protein is CASSDGGFLGYTF. The full variable domain, completed using reference TRBV9 and TRBJ1-2, is DSGVTQTPKHLITATGQRVTLRCSPRSGDLSVYWYQQSLDQGLQFLIQYYNGEERAKGNILERFSAQQFPDLHSELNLSSLELGDSALYFCASSDGGFLGYTFGSGTRLTVV.

The rearrangement joins TRBV27 to TRBJ1-1, with 8 bases fitting TRBD1. The V and J ends lost 1 base and 7 bases, in that order; junction bases with no gene match: 11. This CDR3 is 16 amino acids long. Germline values: CDR1 MNHEY, CDR2 SMNVEV (reference sequence). In DNA form, the CDR3 reads TGTGCCAGCAGTTTATGGGACGACAGGGGAGGCGGTGAAGCTTTCTTT. Protein product: CASSLWDDRGGGEAFF.

The V gene is TRBV9, the J gene TRBJ2-2, with D perhaps TRBD1 (5 bases). V was pared by 2 bases and J by 3 bases, with 11 bases between. This CDR3 contains 15 residues. The germline gives CDR1 SGDLS, CDR2 YYNGEE. The CDR3 nucleotides are TGTGCCAGCAGCGTCACGACAGTGGACACCGGGGAGCTGTTTTTT. Its translation: CASSVTTVDTGELFF.

This chain links TRBV5-1 with TRBJ2-3; 8 nucleotides agree with TRBD2. Germline CDR1 SGHRS, CDR2 YFSETQ. The length of the CDR3 is 18 residues. The V and J ends lost 5 bases and 2 bases, in that order; junction bases with no gene match: 16. This CDR3 is CASRRSGGTFFTTDTQYF. CDR3 nucleotides: TGCGCCAGCAGACGCAGCGGGGGAACCTTTTTCACCACAGATACGCAGTATTTT.

The genes are TRBV5-1 and TRBJ1-1; D gene uncertain. Per the germline V gene, CDR1 is SGHRS and CDR2 is YFSETQ. The CDR3 loop spans 14 amino acids. The V end lost 1 base, the J end lost 4 bases, and 11 bases lay between the germline ends. CDR3 sequence reads: CASSLLPTGTEAFF. DNA of the CDR3: TGCGCCAGCAGCTTGCTTCCGACGGGCACTGAAGCTTTCTTT.

The chain carries TRBV5-1 and TRBJ2-3; 12 bases align to TRBD2. CDR1 and CDR2 (germline): SGHRS, YFSETQ. This CDR3 region has 15 residues. V trimming: 2 bases; J trimming: 5 bases; junction bases outside the gene matches: 3. This CDR3 reads CASSFSSGGGDTQYF. The CDR3 DNA reads as TGCGCCAGCAGCTTTTCTAGCGGGGGGGGAGATACGCAGTATTTT. Complete variable domain (other parts from reference TRBV5-1 and TRBJ2-3): KAGVTQTPRYLIKTRGQQVTLSCSPISGHRSVSWYQQTPGQGLQFLFEYFSETQRNKGNFPGRFSGRQFSNSRSEMNVSTLELGDSALYLCASSFSSGGGDTQYFGPGTRLTVL.

V usage is TRBV5-5 and J usage is TRBJ1-4; D gene ambiguous. V dropped 0 bases and J dropped 4 bases, with 7 bases sitting between them. The germline CDR1 and CDR2 sequences are SGHKS and YYEKEE (reference sequence). The length of the CDR3 is 14 residues. CDR3 amino acids: CASSLGTVNEKLFF. CDR3 nucleotides: TGTGCCAGCAGCTTGGGTACGGTTAATGAAAAACTGTTTTTT.

This clone was detected only a few times. The rearrangement uses TRBV28 and TRBJ1-4, with D possibly TRBD1 on 6 matching bases. V was trimmed by 2 bases and J by 8 bases, leaving 15 bases between them. CDR3 length equals 15 residues. CDR1 is MDHEN, CDR2 SYDVKM, per germline. CDR3 protein: CASSLRGAGNEKLFF. The DNA for the CDR3 is TGTGCCAGCAGTTTACGGGGGGCTGGGAACGAAAAACTGTTTTTT.

The rearrangement links TRBV5-1 to TRBJ2-3, with D possibly TRBD2 on 6 matching bases. The CDR3 sequence is 14 residues long. The V gene's germline CDR1 is SGHRS and CDR2 YFSETQ. Trimming took off 5 bases at V and 4 bases at J, with 14 bases between the two ends. Here the CDR3 DNA reads TGCGCCAGCAGAACCAGCGGGTTAGCAGATACGCAGTATTTT. Protein: CASRTSGLADTQYF.

V gene TRBV4-2 combines with J gene TRBJ2-7, with a possible D match to TRBD2 (6 bases). Germline lookup yields CDR1 LGHNA and CDR2 YNFKEQ. The V and J ends lost 2 bases and 0 bases respectively, with 11 bases between them. This CDR3 has 15 amino acids. CDR3 in amino acids: CASSQSPGSSYEQYF. CDR3 in DNA: TGTGCCAGCAGCCAATCCCCCGGGAGCTCCTACGAGCAGTACTTC.

V usage is TRBV5-1 and J usage is TRBJ1-1; D unclear. Germline loops: CDR1 SGHRS, CDR2 YFSETQ. This CDR3 spans 14 amino acids. V was shortened by 4 bases and J by 6 bases, with 16 bases between the two germline ends. CDR3 loop: CASSMGQSGSEAFF. The CDR3 bases are TGCGCCAGCAGCATGGGCCAGTCGGGGTCTGAAGCTTTCTTT.

The chain combines TRBV5-1 with TRBJ1-4; D gene ambiguous. CDR1 and CDR2 from the germline V gene are SGHRS and YFSETQ. The CDR3 consists of 13 residues. V gave up 5 bases and J gave up 4 bases, with 9 bases separating them. The CDR3 is CASREGNNEKLFF. The CDR3 DNA sequence: TGCGCCAGCAGGGAGGGCAATAATGAAAAACTGTTTTTT. The full variable domain, in which reference TRBV5-1 and TRBJ1-4 provide the parts outside the CDR3, is KAGVTQTPRYLIKTRGQQVTLSCSPISGHRSVSWYQQTPGQGLQFLFEYFSETQRNKGNFPGRFSGRQFSNSRSEMNVSTLELGDSALYLCASREGNNEKLFFGSGTQLSVL.